Sequencing of this T cell receptor (beta chain) was carried out in a study of post-analysis software for immune sequencing data. Regarding the study as a whole: Roughly 5 TRBV segments, TRBV5-6, TRBV5-1 and TRBV20-1 among them, were found more frequent in patients than controls.

CDR1 and CDR2 (germline): LNHNV, YYDKDF (reference sequence). This CDR3 region has 15 residues. As concerns this clonotype: Its antigen remains unidentified.

The TCR beta cDNA libraries contained unique molecular identifiers. TCRdb used MiXCR to reprocess the PCR reads, holding one entry per CDR3 protein. The repertoire holds under 900,000 distinct CDR3 sequences, with around 50% as singletons. Sequencing was performed on blood. This sequence was found in a girl between 10 and 17 years old with multiple sclerosis. The gene calls are TRBV15 and TRBJ2-4, with D uncertain. The DNA end lines up better with TRBJ2-7; the J call may be wrong. The CDR3 loop is CATSRDRNPRYEQYF. The CDR3, as DNA: TGTGCCACCAGCAGAGACAGGAACCCAAGATACGAGCAGTACTTC.